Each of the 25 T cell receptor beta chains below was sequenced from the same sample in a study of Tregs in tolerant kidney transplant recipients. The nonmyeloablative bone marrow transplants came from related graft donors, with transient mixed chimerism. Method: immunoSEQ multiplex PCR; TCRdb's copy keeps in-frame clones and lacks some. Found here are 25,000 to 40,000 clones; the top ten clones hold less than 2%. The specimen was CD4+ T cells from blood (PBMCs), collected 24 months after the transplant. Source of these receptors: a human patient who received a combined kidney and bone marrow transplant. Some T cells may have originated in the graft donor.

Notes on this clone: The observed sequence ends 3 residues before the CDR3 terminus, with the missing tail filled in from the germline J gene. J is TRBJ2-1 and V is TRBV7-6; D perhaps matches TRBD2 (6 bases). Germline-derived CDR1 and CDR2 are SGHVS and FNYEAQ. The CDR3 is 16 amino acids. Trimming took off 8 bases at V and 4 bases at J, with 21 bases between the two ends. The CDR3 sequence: CASESGRLQRYNEQFF. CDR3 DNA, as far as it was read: TGTGCCAGCGAATCGGGGAGGCTCCAGCGGTACAATGAG.

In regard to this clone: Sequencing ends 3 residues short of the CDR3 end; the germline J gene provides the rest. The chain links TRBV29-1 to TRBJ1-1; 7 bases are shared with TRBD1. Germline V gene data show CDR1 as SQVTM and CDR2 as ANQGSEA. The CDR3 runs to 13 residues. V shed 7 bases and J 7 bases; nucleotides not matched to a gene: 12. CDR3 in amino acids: CSANRGWGSEAFF. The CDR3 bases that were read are TGCAGCGCAAACAGGGGCTGGGGGAGTGAA.

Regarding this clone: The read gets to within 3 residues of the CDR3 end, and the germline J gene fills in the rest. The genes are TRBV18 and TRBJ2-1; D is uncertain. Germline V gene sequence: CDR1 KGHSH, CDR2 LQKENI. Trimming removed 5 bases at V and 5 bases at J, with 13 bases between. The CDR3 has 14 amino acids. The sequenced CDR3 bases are TGTGCCAGCTCAAGGTCTCAGAAGAACAATGAG. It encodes CASSRSQKNNE. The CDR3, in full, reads CASSRSQKNNEQFF.

This CDR3 is CASSLRLSYEQYF. The DNA read from the CDR3 is TGTGCCAGCAGCCTCCGACTCTCCTACGAG. The chain joins TRBV13 to TRBJ2-7; D uncertain. Read sequence stops 3 residues before the CDR3 end, and the germline J gene provides the missing end. Trimming took 5 bases from V and 0 from J, leaving 8 bases between them. CDR1 PRHDT and CDR2 FYEKMQ come from the germline V gene (reference sequence). This CDR3 has 13 residues.

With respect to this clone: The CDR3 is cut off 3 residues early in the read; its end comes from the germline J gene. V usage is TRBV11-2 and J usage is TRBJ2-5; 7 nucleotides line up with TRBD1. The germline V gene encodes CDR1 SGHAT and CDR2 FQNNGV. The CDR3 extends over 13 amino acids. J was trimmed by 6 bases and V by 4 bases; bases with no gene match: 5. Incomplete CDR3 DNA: TGTGCCAGCAGCTCCCGGACAGGCCAGACC. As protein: CASSSRTGQT. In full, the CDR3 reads CASSSRTGQTQYF.

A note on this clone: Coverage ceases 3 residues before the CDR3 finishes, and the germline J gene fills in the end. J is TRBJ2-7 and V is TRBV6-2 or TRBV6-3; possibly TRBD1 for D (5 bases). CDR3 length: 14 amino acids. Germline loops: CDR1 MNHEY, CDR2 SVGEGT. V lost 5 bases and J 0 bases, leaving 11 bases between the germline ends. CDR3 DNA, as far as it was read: TGTGCCAGCAGTCTAAGGACATCCTCCTACGAG. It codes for CASSLRTSSYE. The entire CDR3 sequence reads CASSLRTSSYEQYF.

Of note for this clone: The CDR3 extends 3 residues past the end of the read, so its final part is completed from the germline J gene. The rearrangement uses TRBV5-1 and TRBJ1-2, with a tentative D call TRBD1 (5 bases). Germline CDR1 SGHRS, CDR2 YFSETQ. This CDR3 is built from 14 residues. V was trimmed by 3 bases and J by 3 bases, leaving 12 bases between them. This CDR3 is CASSYRIMDYGYTF. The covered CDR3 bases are TGCGCCAGCAGCTACAGGATCATGGACTATGGC.

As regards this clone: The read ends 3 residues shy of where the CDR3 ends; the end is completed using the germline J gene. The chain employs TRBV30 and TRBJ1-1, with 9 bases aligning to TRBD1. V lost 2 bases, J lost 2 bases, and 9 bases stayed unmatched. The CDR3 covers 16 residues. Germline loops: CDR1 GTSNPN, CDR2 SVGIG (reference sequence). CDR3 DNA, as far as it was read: TGTGCCTGGAGTCGGACCGGGACAGGGACTAACACTGAA. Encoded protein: CAWSRTGTGTNTE. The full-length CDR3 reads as CAWSRTGTGTNTEAFF.

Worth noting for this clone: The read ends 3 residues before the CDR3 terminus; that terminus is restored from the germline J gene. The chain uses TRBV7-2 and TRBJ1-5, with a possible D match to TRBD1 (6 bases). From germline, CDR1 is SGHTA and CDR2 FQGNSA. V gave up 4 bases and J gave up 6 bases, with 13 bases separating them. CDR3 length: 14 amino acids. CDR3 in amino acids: CASSYTGLAQPQHF. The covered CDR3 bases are TGTGCCAGCAGCTACACAGGGTTGGCTCAGCCC. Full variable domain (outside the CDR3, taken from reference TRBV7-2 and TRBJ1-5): GAGVSQSPSNKVTEKGKDVELRCDPISGHTALYWYRQSLGQGLEFLIYFQGNSAPDKSGLPSDRFSAERTGGSVSTLTIQRTQQEDSAVYLCASSYTGLAQPQHFGDGTRLSIL.

The CDR3: CASSFAGLAGANEQFF. The CDR3 DNA, read in part, is TGTGCCAGCAGCTTCGCGGGACTAGCGGGAGCCAATGAG. The gene calls are TRBV7-3 and TRBJ2-1, with 14 bases identical to TRBD2. The DNA ends 3 residues before the CDR3 does, and the rest of the CDR3 is filled in from the germline J gene. Germline CDR1 is SGHTA and CDR2 is FQGTGA. With 3 bases clipped from V and 6 bases from J, the junction kept 4 bases outside the gene matches. This CDR3 comprises 16 residues.

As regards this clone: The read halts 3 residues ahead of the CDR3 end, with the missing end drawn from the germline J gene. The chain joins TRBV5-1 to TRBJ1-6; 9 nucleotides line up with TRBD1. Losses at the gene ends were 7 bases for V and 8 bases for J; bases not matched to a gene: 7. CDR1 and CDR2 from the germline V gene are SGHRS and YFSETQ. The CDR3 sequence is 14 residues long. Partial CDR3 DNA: TGCGCCAGCTCCTGGACAGGGGAACATTCACCC. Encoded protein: CASSWTGEHSP. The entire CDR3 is CASSWTGEHSPLHF.

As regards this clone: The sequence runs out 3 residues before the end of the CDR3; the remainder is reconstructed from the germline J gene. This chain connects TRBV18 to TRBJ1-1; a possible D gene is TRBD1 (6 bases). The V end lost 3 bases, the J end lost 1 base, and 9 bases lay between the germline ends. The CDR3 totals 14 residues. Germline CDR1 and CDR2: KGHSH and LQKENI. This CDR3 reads CASSPGRGNTEAFF. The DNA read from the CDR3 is TGTGCCAGCTCACCGGGCAGGGGGAACACTGAA.

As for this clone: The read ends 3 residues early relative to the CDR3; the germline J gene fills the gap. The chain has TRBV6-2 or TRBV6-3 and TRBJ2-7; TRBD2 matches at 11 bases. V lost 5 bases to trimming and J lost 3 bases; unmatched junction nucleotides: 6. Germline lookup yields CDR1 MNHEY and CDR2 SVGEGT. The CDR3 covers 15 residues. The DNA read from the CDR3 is TGTGCCAGCAGTCGGGGACTAGCGGTCTACTACGAG. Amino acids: CASSRGLAVYYE. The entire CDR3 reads CASSRGLAVYYEQYF.

The CDR3 here is CASSPRGTSGGTKNIQYF. Incomplete CDR3 DNA: TGTGCCAGCAGCCCCAGGGGGACTAGCGGGGGGACCAAAAACATT. V gene TRBV7-7 combines with J gene TRBJ2-4; TRBD2 agrees at 15 bases. The observed sequence ends 3 residues before the CDR3 terminus, with the missing tail filled in from the germline J gene. Germline lookup yields CDR1 SSHAT and CDR2 FNYEAQ (reference sequence). The trim removed 5 bases at V and 2 bases at J, leaving 7 bases unmatched. The CDR3 contains 18 residues.

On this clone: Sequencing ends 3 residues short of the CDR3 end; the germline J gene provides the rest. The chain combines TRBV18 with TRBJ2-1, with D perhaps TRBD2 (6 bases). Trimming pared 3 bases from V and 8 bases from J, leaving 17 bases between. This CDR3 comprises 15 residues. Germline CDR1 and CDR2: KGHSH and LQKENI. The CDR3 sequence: CASSPGTGISHEQFF. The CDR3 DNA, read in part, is TGTGCCAGCTCACCGGGGACTGGAATTAGTCATGAG.

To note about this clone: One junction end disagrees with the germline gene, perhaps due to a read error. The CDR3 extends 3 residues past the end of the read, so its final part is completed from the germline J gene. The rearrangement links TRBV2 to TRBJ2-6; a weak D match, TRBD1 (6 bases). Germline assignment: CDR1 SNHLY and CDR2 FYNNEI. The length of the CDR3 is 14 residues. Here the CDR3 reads CASREGTTLDVLTF. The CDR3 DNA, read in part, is TGTGCCAGCAGGGAAGGGACAACGCTAGACGTC.

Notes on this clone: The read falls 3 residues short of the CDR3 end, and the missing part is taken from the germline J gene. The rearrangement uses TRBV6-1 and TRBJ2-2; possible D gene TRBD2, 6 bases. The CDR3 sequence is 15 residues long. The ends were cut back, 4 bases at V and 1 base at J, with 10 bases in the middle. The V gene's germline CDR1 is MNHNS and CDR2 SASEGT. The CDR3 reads CASSGSGLNTGELFF. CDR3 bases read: TGTGCCAGCAGTGGTAGCGGATTGAACACCGGGGAG.

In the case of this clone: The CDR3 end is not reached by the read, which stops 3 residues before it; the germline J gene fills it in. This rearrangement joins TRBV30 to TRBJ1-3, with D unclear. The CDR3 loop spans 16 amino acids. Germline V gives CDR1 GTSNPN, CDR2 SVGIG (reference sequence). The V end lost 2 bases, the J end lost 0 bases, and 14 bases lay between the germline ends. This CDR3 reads CAWSPFSGSSGNTIYF. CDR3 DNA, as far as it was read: TGTGCCTGGAGTCCCTTTTCTGGCTCCTCTGGAAACACC.

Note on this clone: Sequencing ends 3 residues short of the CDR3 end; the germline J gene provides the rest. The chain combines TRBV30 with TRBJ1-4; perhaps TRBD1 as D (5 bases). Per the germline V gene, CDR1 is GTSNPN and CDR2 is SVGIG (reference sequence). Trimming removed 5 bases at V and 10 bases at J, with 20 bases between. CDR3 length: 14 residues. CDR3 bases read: TGTGCCTGGGGGATGGCAGGGCAAAGAGGAAAA. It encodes CAWGMAGQRGK. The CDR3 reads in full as CAWGMAGQRGKLFF. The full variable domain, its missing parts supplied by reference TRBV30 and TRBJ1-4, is SQTIHQWPATLVQPVGSPLSLECTVEGTSNPNLYWYRQAAGRGLQLLFYSVGIGQISSEVPQNLSASRPQDRQFILSSKKLLLSDSGFYLCAWGMAGQRGKLFFGSGTQLSVL.

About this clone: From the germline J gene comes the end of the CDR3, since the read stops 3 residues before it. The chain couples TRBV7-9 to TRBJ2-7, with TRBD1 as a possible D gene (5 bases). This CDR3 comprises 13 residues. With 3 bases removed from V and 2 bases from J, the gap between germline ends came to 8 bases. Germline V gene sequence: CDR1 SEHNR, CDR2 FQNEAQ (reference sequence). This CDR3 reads CASSFGAPYEQYF. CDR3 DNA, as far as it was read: TGTGCCAGCAGCTTTGGGGCCCCCTACGAG.

The CDR3 here is CASTQTGNQPQHF. The covered CDR3 bases are TGTGCCAGTACCCAGACAGGGAACCAGCCC. V is TRBV19 and J is TRBJ1-5, with 7 bases matching TRBD1. Sequencing ends 3 residues short of the CDR3 end; the germline J gene provides the rest. The V and J ends lost 7 bases and 7 bases, in that order; junction bases with no gene match: 7. The CDR3 spans 13 residues. Germline loops: CDR1 LNHDA, CDR2 SQIVND (reference sequence).

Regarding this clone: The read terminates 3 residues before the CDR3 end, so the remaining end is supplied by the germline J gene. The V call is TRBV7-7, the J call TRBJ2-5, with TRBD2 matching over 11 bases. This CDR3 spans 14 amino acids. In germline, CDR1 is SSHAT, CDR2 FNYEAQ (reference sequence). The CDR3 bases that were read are TGTGCTACGGGTACCTTAGCGGGAGGGGAGACC. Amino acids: CATGTLAGGET. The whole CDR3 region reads CATGTLAGGETQYF.

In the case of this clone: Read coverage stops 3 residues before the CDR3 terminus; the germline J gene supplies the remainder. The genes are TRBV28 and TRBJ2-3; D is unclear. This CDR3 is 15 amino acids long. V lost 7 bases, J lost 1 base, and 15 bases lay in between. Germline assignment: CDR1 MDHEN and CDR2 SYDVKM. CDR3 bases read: TGTGCCAGCACACCGGCCGGGTTGGGCACAGATACG. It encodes CASTPAGLGTDT. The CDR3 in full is CASTPAGLGTDTQYF.

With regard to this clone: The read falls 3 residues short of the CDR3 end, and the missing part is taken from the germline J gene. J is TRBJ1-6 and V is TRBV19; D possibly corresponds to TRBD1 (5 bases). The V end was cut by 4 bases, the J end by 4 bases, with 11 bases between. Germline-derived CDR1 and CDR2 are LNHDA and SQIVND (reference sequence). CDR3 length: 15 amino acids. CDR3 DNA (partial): TGTGCCAGTAGTACCCCGGGACTTTATAATTCACCC. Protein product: CASSTPGLYNSP. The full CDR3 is CASSTPGLYNSPLHF.

The chain's CDR3 is CASSLSGGGGETQYF. CDR3 DNA (partial): TGTGCCAGCAGCCTAAGTGGCGGGGGAGGAGAGACC. The chain joins TRBV7-3 to TRBJ2-5; TRBD2 matches 7 bases. The missing CDR3 end, 3 residues past where the read stops, is filled in from the germline J gene. The V segment lost 5 bases and the J segment 4 bases; nucleotides outside the gene matches: 10. This CDR3 is built from 15 residues. Germline V CDR1 and CDR2: SGHTA, FQGTGA.